This T cell receptor beta chain was retrieved from a study of blood T cell repertoires in COVID-19. Looking at the study overall: Acute and convalescent COVID-19 specimens originated in the United States, Italy and Spain. T cells, B-cell-depleted T cells, or PBMCs supplied cDNA or gDNA.

V gave up 6 bases and J gave up 0 bases; unmatched junction bases: 3. Germline V gives CDR1 KGHSH, CDR2 LQKENI. CDR3 length: 16 amino acids. In the study's own analysis: Amplifying reference gene primers gave estimates of nucleated cell counts. Using immunoSEQ multiplex PCR, the repertoire was profiled, and TCRdb retains in-frame clones only, with some absent. The V and J calls and clone size are taken from that table; D and trimming were inferred from the DNA. The table lists 100,000 to 150,000 clones, roughly 88% of them singletons. Sequencing was performed on peripheral blood. This TCR was recovered from a man aged 50 to 59 with acute or convalescent COVID-19. J is TRBJ2-2 and V is TRBV18, with 11 nucleotides matching TRBD2. This CDR3 reads CASSLSGRANTGELFF. In DNA form, the CDR3 reads TGTGCCAGCTCCCTTAGCGGGAGGGCGAACACCGGGGAGCTGTTTTTT.